This T cell receptor (beta chain) came from a study of regulatory T cells in long-lasting Graves disease listed by TCRdb under 2021. About the study as a whole: Persistent Graves' disease was defined as antithyroid drug treatment for over 5 years with persistently positive TSH receptor autoantibodies. Peripheral blood TCR sequencing and RNA sequencing compared persistent Graves' disease patients with newly diagnosed Graves' disease patients. The study was conducted in China and was registered as a clinical trial. A total of around 35 samples underwent TCR sequencing: around 13 from persistent and about 20 from newly diagnosed Graves' disease patients. On average, persistent Graves' disease patients in the clinical cohort had been on antithyroid drugs for around ten years. Points the paper makes about the study in general: Sequencing and analysis were restricted to the TCR beta chain. Persistent Graves' disease patients showed lower TCR Shannon entropy and fewer highly expanded clones than newly diagnosed patients, suggesting clonal expansion. The study examined only peripheral blood because the primary lesion, thyroid tissue, could not be accessed. More public clonotypes were shared among persistent patients (roughly 3,000) than among newly diagnosed patients (just under 1,000). Persistent disease showed preferential use of TRBV28, TRBJ1-2 and TRBJ2-5, whereas newly diagnosed disease favored TRBV20-1 and TRBJ2-1. The small sample size was acknowledged by the authors as a limitation that may reduce accuracy.

The cysteine opens and the phenylalanine closes a CDR3 of 11 amino acids. The read is trimmed to its CDR3 DNA, 33 bases read in frame from base 1. The germline V gene yields SNHLY for CDR1 and FYNNEI for CDR2. V was cut back by 7 bases and J by 5 bases, leaving a gap of 8 bases between them. The receptor library was made with multiplex PCR. The sequencer was an Illumina HiSeq 4000. iRepertoire HTBI primers and Arm-PCR amplification of CDR3 regions were used to construct TCR beta libraries. Gel purification was performed on PCR products prior to sequencing. The published analysis was carried out like this. Gene usage analysis of CDR3 amino acid clonotypes used the approximately 62 TRBV and some 13 TRBJ segments found across samples. Filtered high-quality paired reads were merged into contigs using COPE and FqMerger. Contigs were aligned with BLAST to IMGT TRBV, TRBD and TRBJ reference genes, and CDR3 was defined per IMGT. Any clonotype with a frequency above 0.1% was counted as a highly expanded clone. Shannon entropy was used to measure repertoire diversity, and the Gini coefficient was used to measure V-J evenness. Public clonotypes were defined as clonotypes shared by more than one individual. TCRdb applied fastp at Q25 and MiXCR to the public reads, then kept only in-frame beta chains. A single entry per CDR3 protein holds the most common genes and DNA from its merged rows. TCRdb assigned the V and J calls; the authors' analysis was not used. In all, the sample holds approximately 440,000 distinct CDR3 sequences, and 23% of those were seen once. The ten largest clonotypes hold around 26% of the sample.

The time point label for this specimen denotes: persistent/refractory GD, antithyroid drugs over 5 years with positive TRAb. For both TCR sequencing and RNA sequencing, RNA was extracted from PBMCs in TRIzol. Graves' disease was diagnosed according to American Thyroid Association guidelines. Patients were recruited from an endocrinology department in Xi'an, China. Each patient gave 7.5 to 10 milliliters of peripheral blood, collected in an EDTA anticoagulant tube. Ficoll Paque Plus density gradient separation was used to isolate PBMCs, and no further T cell sorting was performed. An Agilent 2100 Bioanalyzer and agarose gel were used to assess RNA quality, and a NanoDrop 2000 was used to measure RNA concentration. At least ten counts were recorded for this clonotype. Its antigen has not been determined. Base qualities are missing; no much larger clone stands one base away.

The sequence came from a female donor with Graves disease. The sequence links TRBV2 to TRBJ2-5; the D segment might be TRBD1 or TRBD2, since each matches 5 bases. This specimen was peripheral blood mononuclear cells (PBMCs), taken when the disease was refractory, from a patient treated with antithyroid drugs. DNA sequence: TGTGCCAGCAAAGAGGGGGAGACCCAGTACTTC. It is translated as CASKEGETQYF.